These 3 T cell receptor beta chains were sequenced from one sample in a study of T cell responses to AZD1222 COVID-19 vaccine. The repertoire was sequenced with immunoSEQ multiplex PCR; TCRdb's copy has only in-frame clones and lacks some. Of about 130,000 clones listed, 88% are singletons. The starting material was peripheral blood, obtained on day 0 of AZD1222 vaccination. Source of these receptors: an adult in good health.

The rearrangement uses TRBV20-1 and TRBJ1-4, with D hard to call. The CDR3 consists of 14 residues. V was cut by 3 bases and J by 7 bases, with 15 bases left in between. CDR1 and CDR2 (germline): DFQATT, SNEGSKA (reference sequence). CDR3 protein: CSASKGHQGEKLFF. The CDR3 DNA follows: TGCAGTGCTAGTAAAGGGCACCAAGGTGAAAAACTGTTTTTT.

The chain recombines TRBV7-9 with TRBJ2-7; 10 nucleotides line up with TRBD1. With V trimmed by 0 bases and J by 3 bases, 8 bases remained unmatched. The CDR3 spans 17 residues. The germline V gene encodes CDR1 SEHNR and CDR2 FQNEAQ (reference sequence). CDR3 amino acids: CASSLALTGTGDYEQYF. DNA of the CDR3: TGTGCCAGCAGCTTAGCGCTCACCGGGACAGGGGACTACGAGCAGTACTTC. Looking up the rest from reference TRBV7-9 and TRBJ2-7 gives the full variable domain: DTGVSQNPRHKITKRGQNVTFRCDPISEHNRLYWYRQTLGQGPEFLTYFQNEAQLEKSRLLSDRFSAERPKGSFSTLEIQRTEQGDSAMYLCASSLALTGTGDYEQYFGPGTRLTVT.

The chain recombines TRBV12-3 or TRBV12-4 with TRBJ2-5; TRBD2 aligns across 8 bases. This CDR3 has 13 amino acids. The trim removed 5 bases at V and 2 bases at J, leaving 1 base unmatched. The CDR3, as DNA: TGTGCCAGCAGTGGACTAGCTCAAGAGACCCAGTACTTC. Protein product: CASSGLAQETQYF.